The TCR beta chain described here comes from a study of CD8 T cells in ankylosing spondylitis. Study results and limitations: According to the report, clones linked to the disease were significantly enriched in matched synovial fluid samples taken from ankylosing spondylitis patients. Prior literature has documented some motif variants in synovial fluid and blood from reactive arthritis. CD8+ disease-linked clones were present at relatively low frequencies in blood. One TCR beta motif, made up of 7 or 8 highly homologous variants, appeared characteristic of ankylosing spondylitis blood.

With regard to this clonotype: Its target is unknown.

The CDR3 is 17 residues long. Germline V CDR1 and CDR2: SGHTA, FQGNSA. The V segment lost 1 base and the J segment 1 base; nucleotides outside the gene matches: 10. Quantitative 5'-RACE with molecular barcodes produced the TCR beta libraries. Using its own MiXCR run on the 5' RACE reads, TCRdb lists one record per CDR3 protein. The sample yields fewer than 650,000 distinct CDR3 sequences, approximately 11% seen once. The chain is built from TRBV7-2 and TRBJ2-7; TRBD2 matches at 7 bases. The clonotype originates from a male donor with ankylosing spondylitis. Sequenced input: blood, either unsorted or a sorted T cell fraction (not recorded which). CDR3 loop: CASSLGRGLADSYEQYF. The CDR3 DNA follows: TGTGCCAGCAGCTTAGGAAGGGGTCTAGCGGATTCCTACGAGCAGTACTTC.